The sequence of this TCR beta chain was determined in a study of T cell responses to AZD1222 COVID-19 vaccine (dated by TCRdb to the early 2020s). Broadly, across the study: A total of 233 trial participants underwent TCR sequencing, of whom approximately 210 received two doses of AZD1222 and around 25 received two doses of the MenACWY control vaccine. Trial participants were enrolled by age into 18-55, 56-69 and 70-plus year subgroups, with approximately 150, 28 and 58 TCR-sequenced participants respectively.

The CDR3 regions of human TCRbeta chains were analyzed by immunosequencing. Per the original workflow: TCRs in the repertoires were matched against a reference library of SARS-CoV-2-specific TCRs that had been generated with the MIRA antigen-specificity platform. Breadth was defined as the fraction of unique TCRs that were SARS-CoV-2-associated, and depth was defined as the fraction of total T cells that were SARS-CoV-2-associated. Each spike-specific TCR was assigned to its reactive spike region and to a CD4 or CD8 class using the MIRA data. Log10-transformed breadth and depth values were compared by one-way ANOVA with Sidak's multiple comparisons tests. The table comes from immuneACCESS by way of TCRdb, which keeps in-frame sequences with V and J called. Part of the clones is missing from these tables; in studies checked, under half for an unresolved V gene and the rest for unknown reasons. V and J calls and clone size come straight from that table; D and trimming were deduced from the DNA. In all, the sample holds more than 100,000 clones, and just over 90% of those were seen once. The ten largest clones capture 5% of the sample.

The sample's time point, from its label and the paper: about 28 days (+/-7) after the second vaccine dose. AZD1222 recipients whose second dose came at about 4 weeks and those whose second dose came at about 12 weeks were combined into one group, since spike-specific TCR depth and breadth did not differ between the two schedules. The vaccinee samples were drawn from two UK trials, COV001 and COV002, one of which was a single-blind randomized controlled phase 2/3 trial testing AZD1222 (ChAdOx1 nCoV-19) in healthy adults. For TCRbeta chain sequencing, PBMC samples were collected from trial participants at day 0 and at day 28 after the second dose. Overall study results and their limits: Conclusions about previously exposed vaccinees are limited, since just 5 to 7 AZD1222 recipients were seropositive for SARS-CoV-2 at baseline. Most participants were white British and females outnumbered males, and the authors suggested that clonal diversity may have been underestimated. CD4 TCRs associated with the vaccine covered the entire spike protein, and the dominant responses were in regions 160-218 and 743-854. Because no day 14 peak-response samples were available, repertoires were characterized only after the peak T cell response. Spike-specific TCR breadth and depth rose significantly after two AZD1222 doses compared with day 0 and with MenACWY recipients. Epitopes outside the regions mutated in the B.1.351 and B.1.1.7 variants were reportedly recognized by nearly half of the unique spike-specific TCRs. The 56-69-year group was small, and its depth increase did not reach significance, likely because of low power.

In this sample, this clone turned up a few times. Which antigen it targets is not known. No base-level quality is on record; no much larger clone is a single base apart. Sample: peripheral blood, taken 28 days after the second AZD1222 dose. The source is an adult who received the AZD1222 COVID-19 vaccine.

The bases are TGTGCCAGTAGTACCCAGCGGTTAACACAAGAGACCCAGTACTTC. It is translated as CASSTQRLTQETQYF. The chain joins TRBV19 to TRBJ2-5, and perhaps TRBD2 as D gene, on 5 matching bases. From its cysteine to its phenylalanine, the CDR3 spans 15 amino acids. Of the read, only the CDR3 DNA is kept; its 45 bases are in frame from base 1. The trim is 4 bases for V and 2 bases for J, with a gap of 14 bases between the germline ends. For CDR1 and CDR2, the germline V gene (reference sequence) lists LNHDA and SQIVND.